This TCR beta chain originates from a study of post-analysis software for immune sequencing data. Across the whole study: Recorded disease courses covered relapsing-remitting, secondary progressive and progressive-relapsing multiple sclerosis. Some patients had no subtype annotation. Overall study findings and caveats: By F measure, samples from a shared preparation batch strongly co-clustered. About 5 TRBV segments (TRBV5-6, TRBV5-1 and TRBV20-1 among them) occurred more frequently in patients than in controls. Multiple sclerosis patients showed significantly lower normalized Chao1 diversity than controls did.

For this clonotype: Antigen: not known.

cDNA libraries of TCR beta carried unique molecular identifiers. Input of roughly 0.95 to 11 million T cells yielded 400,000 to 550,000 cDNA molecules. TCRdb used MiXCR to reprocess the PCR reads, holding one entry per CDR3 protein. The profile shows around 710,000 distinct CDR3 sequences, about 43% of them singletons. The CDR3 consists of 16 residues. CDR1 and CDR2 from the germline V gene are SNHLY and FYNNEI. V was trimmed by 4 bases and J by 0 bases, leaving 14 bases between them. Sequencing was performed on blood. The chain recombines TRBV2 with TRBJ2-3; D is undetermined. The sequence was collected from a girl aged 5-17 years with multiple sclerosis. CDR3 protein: CASSGTWGSSTDTQYF. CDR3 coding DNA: TGTGCCAGCAGTGGGACGTGGGGATCTAGCACAGATACGCAGTATTTT.